These T cell receptor beta chains were read from a single sample in a study of vaccination effects on CD4 cells after COVID-19. Using immunoSEQ multiplex PCR, the repertoire was profiled, and TCRdb retains in-frame clones only, with some absent. The repertoire holds about 41,000 clones, roughly 70% seen once, with approximately 24% in the top ten. These receptors' antigens are unknown. The sample in question was CD4+ T cells from PBMCs cultured with HCoV-OC43 spike peptides, obtained before COVID-19 vaccination. The receptors were gathered from a human donor who received a COVID-19 vaccine. CDR3s include the opening cysteine and the closing phenylalanine or tryptophan. A D gene is named only where the DNA matches it firmly. Rows give clone size only sometimes, using once, few, many, or a class for an expanded clone.

NA	once	TRBV7-9	TRBJ2-3	TGTGCCAGCAGCTATTCGGGAGCAGATACGCAGTATTTT	CASSYSGADTQYF
TRBD1	NA	TRBV6-5	TRBJ2-3	TGTGCCAGCAGTTACGGACAGGGGGGCACAGATACGCAGTATTTT	CASSYGQGGTDTQYF
NA	few	TRBV7-9	TRBJ2-7	TGTGCCAGCAGCTTAGGGGTCGGACTGGGCGGGGACGAGCAGTACTTC	CASSLGVGLGGDEQYF
NA	NA	TRBV7-2	TRBJ1-6	TGTGCCAGCAGCTTAGTCCCAGGGGCAGGGATCAGTTCACCCCTCCACTTT	CASSLVPGAGISSPLHF
NA	NA	TRBV6-5	TRBJ2-5	TGTGCCAGCAGCCCGGGGCGCCAAGAGACCCAGTACTTC	CASSPGRQETQYF
TRBD1	NA	TRBV5-4	TRBJ1-2	TGTGCCAGCAGCTTGGCTGGGGGACAGCACTATGGCTACACCTTC	CASSLAGGQHYGYTF
NA	NA	TRBV19	TRBJ2-4	TGTGCCAGTAGTATAGATTTAGGAGGGCACAACATTCAGTACTTC	CASSIDLGGHNIQYF
TRBD1	NA	TRBV19	TRBJ1-4	TGTGCCAGTAGAAACAGGGGTCTAGGGGAAAAACTGTTTTTT	CASRNRGLGEKLFF
NA	NA	TRBV7-2	TRBJ1-2	TGTGCCAGCAGCTTTGGGCCGACAATTAACTATGGCTACACCTTC	CASSFGPTINYGYTF
NA	NA	TRBV6-2/TRBV6-3	TRBJ2-5	TGTGCCAGCAGTGGGGGCAGCGGGGTCAACCAAGAGACCCAGTACTTC	CASSGGSGVNQETQYF
NA	NA	TRBV5-1	TRBJ1-4	TGCGCCAGCGGGGCAGGGAGCGGAGAAAAACTGTTTTTT	CASGAGSGEKLFF
TRBD1	NA	TRBV5-1	TRBJ1-1	TGCGCCAGCAGCTTGTCAGGGGGGGGGAACACTGAAGCTTTCTTT	CASSLSGGGNTEAFF
NA	NA	TRBV6-5	TRBJ2-1	TGTGCCAGCAGACCGGGACGGAACTACAATGAGCAGTTCTTC	CASRPGRNYNEQFF
TRBD1	NA	TRBV25-1	TRBJ1-5	TGTGCCAGCAGTGAAGGGACAGGAATTCAGCCCCAGCATTTT	CASSEGTGIQPQHF